This T cell receptor beta chain was recovered during a study of blood T cell repertoires in COVID-19. Whole-study context: The United States, Italy and Spain supplied acute and convalescent COVID-19 samples. Nucleic acid was either cDNA or gDNA, and it came from T cells, B-cell-depleted T cells, or PBMCs.

In the study's own analysis: Amplification with reference gene primers provided the estimates of nucleated cell counts. The data were produced by immunoSEQ multiplex PCR, yet TCRdb's version contains in-frame clones alone and is incomplete. The V and J calls and clone size were taken over from that table, and D and trimming were inferred from the DNA. The data show about 250,000 clones, over 85% seen once. Trimming cost V 7 bases and J 1 base; bases outside gene matches: 3. Per germline, CDR1 LNHDA and CDR2 SQIVND (reference sequence). The CDR3 consists of 14 residues. Cohorts were determined from participant-reported clinical history.

The TCR sequence derives from a woman younger than 45 with acute COVID-19. The chain employs TRBV19 and TRBJ1-1, with 10 nucleotides matching TRBD1. Sequencing used PBMCs or T cells enriched from blood (not recorded which). The CDR3 DNA reads TGTGCCAGTACTAGACAGGGGGCGAACACTGAAGCTTTCTTT. Its protein product is CASTRQGANTEAFF.